This TCR beta chain was sequenced during a study of T cell clusters in autoimmune cytopenias. Study-wide findings and caveats: TRB repertoire shifts in secondary cytopenia and chronic lymphocytic leukemia mostly reflected lymphoma, not autoimmunity.

Multiplex touch-down PCR amplified TRB using TRB-A and TRB-B pools in one tube. After re-calling the multiplex PCR reads, TCRdb lists one entry per CDR3 protein, DNA absent. The sample's table shows thousands of distinct CDR3 sequences. TRB was amplified from about 250 ng of peripheral blood genomic DNA per sample. As to this clonotype: Its antigen is unidentified.

CDR1 is SEHNR and CDR2 is FQNEAQ in the germline V gene (reference sequence). The CDR3 covers 14 residues. This same sample was also part of a study on T cell repertoires in aging, cancer and after chemotherapy. From that report: Loss of evenness, beyond lost richness, contributed to age-related TCR diversity decline in cancer patients. In each cancer cohort, median generation probability increased across chemotherapy, suggesting thymic output rebounded.

This chain joins TRBV7-9 and TRBJ1-1. This clonotype originated in a human donor in good health. Sequenced: peripheral blood. This CDR3 is CASSLAGGITEAFF.